This T cell receptor beta chain was sequenced in a study of Tregs in tolerant kidney transplant recipients. Sequencing used immunoSEQ multiplex PCR; TCRdb keeps in-frame clones, though not all of them. The sample lists more than 60,000 clones, about 89% occurring once. Study results and limitations: No direct test of biological reproducibility was done here.

Turning to this clone: Antigen unknown.

Unstimulated Tregs (CD4+CD25+CD127-) and CD4+CD25- non-Tregs were sorted from PBMCs. V lost 2 bases, J lost 1 base, and 10 bases lay in between. Germline CDR1 and CDR2: WNHNN and SYGVQD (reference sequence). This CDR3 is 15 amino acids long. Specimen: CD4+ T cells from blood, collected before the transplant. The chain joins TRBV10-1 to TRBJ2-3; TRBD1 is a possible D gene (6 bases). This TCR was recovered from a human donor who received a combined kidney and bone marrow transplant. CDR3 residues: CASSEVDSGTDTQYF. CDR3 bases: TGCGCCAGCAGTGAGGTGGACAGTGGCACAGATACGCAGTATTTT.